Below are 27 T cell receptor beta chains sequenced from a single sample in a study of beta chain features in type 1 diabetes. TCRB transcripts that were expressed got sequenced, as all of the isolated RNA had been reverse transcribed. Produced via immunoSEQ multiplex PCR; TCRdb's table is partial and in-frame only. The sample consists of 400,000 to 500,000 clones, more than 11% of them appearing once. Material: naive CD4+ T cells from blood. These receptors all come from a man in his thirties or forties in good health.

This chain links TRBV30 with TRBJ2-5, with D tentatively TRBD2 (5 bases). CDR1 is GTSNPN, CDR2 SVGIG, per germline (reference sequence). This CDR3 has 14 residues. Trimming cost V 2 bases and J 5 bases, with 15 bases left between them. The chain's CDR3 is CAWSSRWEYETQYF. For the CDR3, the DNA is TGTGCCTGGAGTTCCCGGTGGGAGTATGAGACCCAGTACTTC.

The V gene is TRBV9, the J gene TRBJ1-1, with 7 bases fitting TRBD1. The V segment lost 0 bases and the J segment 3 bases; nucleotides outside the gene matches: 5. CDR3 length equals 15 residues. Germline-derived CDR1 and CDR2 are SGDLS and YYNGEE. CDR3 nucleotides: TGTGCCAGCAGCGTAGGTCCCCAGGGGGACACTGAAGCTTTCTTT. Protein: CASSVGPQGDTEAFF.

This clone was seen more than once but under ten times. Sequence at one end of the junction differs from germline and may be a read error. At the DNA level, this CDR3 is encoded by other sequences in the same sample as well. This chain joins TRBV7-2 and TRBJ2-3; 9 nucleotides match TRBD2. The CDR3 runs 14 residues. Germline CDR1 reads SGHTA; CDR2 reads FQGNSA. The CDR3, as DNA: TGTGCCAGCAGATTAGCGGGGGGCACAGATACGCAGTATTTT. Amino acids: CASRLAGGTDTQYF.

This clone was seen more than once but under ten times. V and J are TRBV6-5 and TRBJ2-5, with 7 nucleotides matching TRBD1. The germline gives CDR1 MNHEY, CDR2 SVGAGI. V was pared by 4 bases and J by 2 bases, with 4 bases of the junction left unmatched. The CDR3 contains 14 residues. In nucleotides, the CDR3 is TGTGCCAGCAGTTTTCCGGGACAGCAAGAGACCCAGTACTTC. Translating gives CASSFPGQQETQYF.

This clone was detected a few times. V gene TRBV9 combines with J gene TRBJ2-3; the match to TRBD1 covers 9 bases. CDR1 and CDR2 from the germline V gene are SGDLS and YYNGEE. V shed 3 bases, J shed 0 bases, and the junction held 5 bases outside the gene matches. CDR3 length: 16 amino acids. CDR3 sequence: CASSAPGTGSTDTQYF. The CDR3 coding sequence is TGTGCCAGCAGCGCCCCCGGGACAGGGAGCACAGATACGCAGTATTTT.

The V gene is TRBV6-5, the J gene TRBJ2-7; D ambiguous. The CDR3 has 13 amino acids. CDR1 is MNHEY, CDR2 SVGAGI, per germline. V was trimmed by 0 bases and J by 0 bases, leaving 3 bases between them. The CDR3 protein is CASSYSGSYEQYF. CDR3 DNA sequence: TGTGCCAGCAGTTACTCAGGCTCCTACGAGCAGTACTTC.

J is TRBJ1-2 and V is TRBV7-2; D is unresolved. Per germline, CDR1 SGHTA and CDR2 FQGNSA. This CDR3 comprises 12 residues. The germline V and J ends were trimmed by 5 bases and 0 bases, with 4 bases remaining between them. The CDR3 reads CASSQTNYGYTF. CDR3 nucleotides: TGTGCCAGCAGCCAGACTAACTATGGCTACACCTTC.

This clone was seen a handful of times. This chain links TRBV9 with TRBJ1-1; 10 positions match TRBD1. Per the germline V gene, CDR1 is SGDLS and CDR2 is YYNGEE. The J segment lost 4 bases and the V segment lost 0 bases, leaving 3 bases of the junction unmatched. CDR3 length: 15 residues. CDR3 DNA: TGTGCCAGCAGCGTAGGGGGACAGGGGAGCACTGAAGCTTTCTTT. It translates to CASSVGGQGSTEAFF.

CDR3 sequence reads: CASSLGTRYNEQFF. Here the CDR3 DNA reads TGTGCCAGCAGTCTCGGGACTCGGTACAATGAGCAGTTCTTC. The V and J genes are TRBV25-1 and TRBJ2-1, with D perhaps matching TRBD2 (6 bases). Trimming cost V 5 bases and J 4 bases, with 12 bases left between them. Germline CDR1 and CDR2: MGHDK and SYGVNS. The CDR3 covers 14 residues.

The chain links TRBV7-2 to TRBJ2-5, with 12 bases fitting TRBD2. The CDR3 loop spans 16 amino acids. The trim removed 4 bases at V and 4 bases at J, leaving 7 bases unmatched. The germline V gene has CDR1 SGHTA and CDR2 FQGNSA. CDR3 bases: TGTGCCAGCAGCTCCTTTGGACTAGCGGGATCAGAGACCCAGTACTTC. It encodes CASSSFGLAGSETQYF.

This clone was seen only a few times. The CDR3 DNA sequence: TGTGCCAGCAGCGTAGGACTAGCGGGTAGAGAGGTATCCTTCACCGGGGAGCTGTTTTTT. This codes for CASSVGLAGREVSFTGELFF. The chain couples TRBV9 to TRBJ2-2; TRBD2 agrees at 10 bases. The V segment lost 0 bases and the J segment 4 bases; nucleotides outside the gene matches: 15. CDR3 size: 20 residues. CDR1 and CDR2 (germline): SGDLS, YYNGEE.

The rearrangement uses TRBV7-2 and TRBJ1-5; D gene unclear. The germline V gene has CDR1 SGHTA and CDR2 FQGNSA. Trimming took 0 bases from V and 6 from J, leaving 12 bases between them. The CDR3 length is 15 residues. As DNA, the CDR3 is TGTGCCAGCAGCTTAGCTGGCTGGGTAAGTCAGCCCCAGCATTTT. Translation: CASSLAGWVSQPQHF.

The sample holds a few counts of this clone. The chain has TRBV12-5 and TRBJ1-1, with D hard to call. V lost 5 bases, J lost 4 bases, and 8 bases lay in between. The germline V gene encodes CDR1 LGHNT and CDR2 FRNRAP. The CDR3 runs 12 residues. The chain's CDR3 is CASGERSTEAFF. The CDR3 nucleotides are TGTGCTAGTGGTGAGAGAAGCACTGAAGCTTTCTTT.

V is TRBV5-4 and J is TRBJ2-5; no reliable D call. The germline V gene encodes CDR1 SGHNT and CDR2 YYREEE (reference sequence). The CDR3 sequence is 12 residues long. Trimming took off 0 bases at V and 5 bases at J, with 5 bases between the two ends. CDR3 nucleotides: TGTGCCAGCAGCTTGGTCACCGAGACCCAGTACTTC. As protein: CASSLVTETQYF.

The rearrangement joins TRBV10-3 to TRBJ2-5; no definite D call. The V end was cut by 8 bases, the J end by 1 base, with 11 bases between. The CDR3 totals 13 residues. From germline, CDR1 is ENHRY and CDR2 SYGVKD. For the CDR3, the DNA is TGTGCCATCCAACTCACGTTCCAAGAGACCCAGTACTTC. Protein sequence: CAIQLTFQETQYF.

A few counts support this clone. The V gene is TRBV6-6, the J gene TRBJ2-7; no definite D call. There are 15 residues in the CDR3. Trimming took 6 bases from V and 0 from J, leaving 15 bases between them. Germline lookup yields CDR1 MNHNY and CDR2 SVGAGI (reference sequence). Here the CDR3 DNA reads TGTGCCAGCAGGATAACCCGAGCGAGCTCCTACGAGCAGTACGTC. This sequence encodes CASRITRASSYEQYV.

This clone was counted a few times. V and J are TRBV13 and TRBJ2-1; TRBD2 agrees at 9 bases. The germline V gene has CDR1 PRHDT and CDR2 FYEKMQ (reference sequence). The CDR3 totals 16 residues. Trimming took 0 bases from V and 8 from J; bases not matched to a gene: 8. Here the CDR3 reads CASSLGRLAVLYEQFF. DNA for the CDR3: TGTGCCAGCAGCTTAGGCCGACTAGCGGTCCTTTATGAGCAGTTCTTC.

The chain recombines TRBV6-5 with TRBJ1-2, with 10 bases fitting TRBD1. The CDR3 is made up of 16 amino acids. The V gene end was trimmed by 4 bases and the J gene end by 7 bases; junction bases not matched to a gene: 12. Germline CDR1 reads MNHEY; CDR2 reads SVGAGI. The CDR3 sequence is CASSLTRQGATVGYTF. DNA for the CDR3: TGTGCCAGCAGTTTAACCCGACAGGGGGCCACTGTTGGCTACACCTTC.

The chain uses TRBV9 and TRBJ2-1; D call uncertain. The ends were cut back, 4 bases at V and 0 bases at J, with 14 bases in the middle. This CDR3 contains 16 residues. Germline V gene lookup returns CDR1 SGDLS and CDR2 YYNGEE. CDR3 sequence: CASSPWGRSSYNEQFF. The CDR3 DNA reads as TGTGCCAGCAGCCCCTGGGGAAGGAGCTCCTACAATGAGCAGTTCTTC.

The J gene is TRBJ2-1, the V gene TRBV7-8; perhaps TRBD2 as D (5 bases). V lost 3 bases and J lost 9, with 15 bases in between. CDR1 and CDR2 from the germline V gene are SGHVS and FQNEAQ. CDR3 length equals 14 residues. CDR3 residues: CASSFERFRGEQFF. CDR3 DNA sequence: TGTGCCAGCAGCTTTGAGAGATTCCGGGGTGAGCAGTTCTTC. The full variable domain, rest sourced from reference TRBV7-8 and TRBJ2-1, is GAGVSQSPRYKVAKRGQDVALRCDPISGHVSLFWYQQALGQGPEFLTYFQNEAQLDKSGLPSDRFFAERPEGSVSTLKIQRTQQEDSAVYLCASSFERFRGEQFFGPGTRLTVL.

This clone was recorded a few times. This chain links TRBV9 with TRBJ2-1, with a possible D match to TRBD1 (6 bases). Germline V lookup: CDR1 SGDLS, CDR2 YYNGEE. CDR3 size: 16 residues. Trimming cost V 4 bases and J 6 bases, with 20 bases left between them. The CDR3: CASSPTGSLIVNEQFF. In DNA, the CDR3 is TGTGCCAGCAGCCCCACAGGGTCTTTGATCGTCAATGAGCAGTTCTTC.

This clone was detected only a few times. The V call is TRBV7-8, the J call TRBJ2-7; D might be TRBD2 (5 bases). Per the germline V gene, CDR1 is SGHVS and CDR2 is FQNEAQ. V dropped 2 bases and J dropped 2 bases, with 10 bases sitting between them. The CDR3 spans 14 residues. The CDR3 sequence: CASSLSQLAYEQYF. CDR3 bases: TGTGCCAGCAGCTTATCCCAACTAGCCTACGAGCAGTACTTC.

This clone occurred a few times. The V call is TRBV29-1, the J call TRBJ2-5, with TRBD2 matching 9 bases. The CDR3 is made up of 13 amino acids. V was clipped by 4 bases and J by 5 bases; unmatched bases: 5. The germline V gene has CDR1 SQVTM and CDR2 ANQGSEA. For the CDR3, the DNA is TGCAGCGTTGGGGGACTAGCTGACGAGACCCAGTACTTC. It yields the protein CSVGGLADETQYF.

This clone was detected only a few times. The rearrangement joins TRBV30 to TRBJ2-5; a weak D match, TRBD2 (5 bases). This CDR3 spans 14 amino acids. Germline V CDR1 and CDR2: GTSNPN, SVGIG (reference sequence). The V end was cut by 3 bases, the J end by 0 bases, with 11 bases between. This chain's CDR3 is CAWRPSGNQETQYF. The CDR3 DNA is TGTGCCTGGAGACCCTCGGGGAACCAAGAGACCCAGTACTTC.

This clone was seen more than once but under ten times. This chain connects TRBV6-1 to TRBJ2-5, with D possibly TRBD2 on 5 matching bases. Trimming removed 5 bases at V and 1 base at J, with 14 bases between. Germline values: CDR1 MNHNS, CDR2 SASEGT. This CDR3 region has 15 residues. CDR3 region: CASSTSGGPQETQYF. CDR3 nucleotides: TGTGCCAGCAGTACTAGTGGCGGGCCCCAAGAGACCCAGTACTTC.

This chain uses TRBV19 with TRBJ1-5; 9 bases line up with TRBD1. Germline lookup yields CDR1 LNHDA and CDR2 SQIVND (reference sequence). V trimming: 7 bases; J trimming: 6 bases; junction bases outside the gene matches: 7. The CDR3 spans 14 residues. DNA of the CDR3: TGTGCCAGTAATGACAGGGGGGTCGGTCAGCCCCAGCATTTT. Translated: CASNDRGVGQPQHF. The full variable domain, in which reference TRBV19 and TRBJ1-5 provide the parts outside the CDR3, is DGGITQSPKYLFRKEGQNVTLSCEQNLNHDAMYWYRQDPGQGLRLIYYSQIVNDFQKGDIAEGYSVSREKKESFPLTVTSAQKNPTAFYLCASNDRGVGQPQHFGDGTRLSIL.

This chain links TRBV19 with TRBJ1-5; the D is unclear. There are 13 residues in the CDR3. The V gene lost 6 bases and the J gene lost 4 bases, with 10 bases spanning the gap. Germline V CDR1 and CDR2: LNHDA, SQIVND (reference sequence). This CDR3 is CASREQMNQPQHF. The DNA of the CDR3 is TGTGCCAGTAGGGAACAGATGAATCAGCCCCAGCATTTT.